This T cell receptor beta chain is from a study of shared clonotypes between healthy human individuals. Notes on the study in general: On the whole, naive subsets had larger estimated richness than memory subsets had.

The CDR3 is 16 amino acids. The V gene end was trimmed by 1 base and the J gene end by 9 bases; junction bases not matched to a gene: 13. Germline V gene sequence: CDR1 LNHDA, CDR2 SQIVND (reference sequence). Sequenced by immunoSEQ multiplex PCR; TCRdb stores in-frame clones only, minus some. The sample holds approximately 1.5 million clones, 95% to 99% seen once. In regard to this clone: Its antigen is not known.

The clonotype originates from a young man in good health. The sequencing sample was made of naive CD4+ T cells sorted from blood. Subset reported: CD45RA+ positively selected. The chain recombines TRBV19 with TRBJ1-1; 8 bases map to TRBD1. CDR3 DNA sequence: TGTGCCAGTAGTATAGGACAGGGGAACAGCGTAAGGAAAGCTTTCTTT. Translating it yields CASSIGQGNSVRKAFF. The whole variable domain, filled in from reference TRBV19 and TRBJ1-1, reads DGGITQSPKYLFRKEGQNVTLSCEQNLNHDAMYWYRQDPGQGLRLIYYSQIVNDFQKGDIAEGYSVSREKKESFPLTVTSAQKNPTAFYLCASSIGQGNSVRKAFFGQGTRLTVV.